A selection of T cell receptor beta chains follows, all from one sample in a study of blood T cell repertoires in COVID-19. Repertoires were generated with immunoSEQ multiplex PCR, while TCRdb's copy carries only in-frame clones and drops some. The sample includes roughly 160,000 clones, 87% seen only once; the top ten take 5.5% to 8.5%. Sequencing was performed on PBMCs or T cells enriched from blood (not recorded which). Source of these receptors: a woman aged 45-65 years who had recovered from COVID-19. Both conserved end residues are trimmed from each CDR3. The size entry is marked missing in some rows and otherwise reads once, few, many or a size class.

TRBV9 | - | ASTPDVRAGTQY
TRBV25-1 | - | ASSDSGGIQPQH
TRBV6-2/TRBV6-3 | - | ASSGQGKDYNEQF
TRBV2 | - | ASSGDRVGGYT
TRBV6-5 | few | ASRVTSGNSYEQY
TRBV4-2 | - | ASSQELLTGTGANVLT
TRBV6-5 | - | ASREGVRQF
TRBV28 | - | ASSPSSGGTGELF
TRBV7-9 | - | ASSLASGTYNEQF
TRBV24-1 | - | ATSDPGTPTQY
TRBV20-1 | - | SARDLYEQY